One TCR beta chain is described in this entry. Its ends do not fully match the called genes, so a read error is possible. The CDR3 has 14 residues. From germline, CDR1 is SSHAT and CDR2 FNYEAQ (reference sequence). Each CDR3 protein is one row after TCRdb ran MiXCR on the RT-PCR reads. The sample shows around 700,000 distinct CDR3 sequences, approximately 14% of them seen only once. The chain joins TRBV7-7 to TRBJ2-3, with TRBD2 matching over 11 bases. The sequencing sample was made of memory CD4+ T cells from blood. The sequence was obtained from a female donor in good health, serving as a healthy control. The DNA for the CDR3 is TGTGCTAGCAGCGACGGACTAGCGGGAGATACGCAGTATTTT. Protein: CASSDGLAGDTQYF.